Shown below are 14 T cell receptor beta chains from a single sample sequenced in a study of blood T cell repertoires in COVID-19. Assay used: immunoSEQ multiplex PCR; TCRdb lists only in-frame clones, some missing. The sample includes about 100,000 clones, about 86% of them seen just once. Sequenced sample: PBMCs or T cells enriched from blood (not recorded which). The receptors were gathered from a woman aged 45-65 years who had recovered from COVID-19.

CDR3 sequence (DNA): TGTGCCAGCAGCACGTGGGGCGCCGAGCAGTTCTTC. The encoded protein is CASSTWGAEQFF. The chain joins TRBV7-9 to TRBJ2-1; the D gene is possibly TRBD1 (5 bases). Germline V gene lookup returns CDR1 SEHNR and CDR2 FQNEAQ (reference sequence). The V gene lost 5 bases and the J gene lost 10 bases, with 12 bases spanning the gap. CDR3 length: 12 amino acids.

This clone was picked up a small number of times. V gene TRBV6-5 combines with J gene TRBJ1-1, with TRBD1 matching over 8 bases. CDR3 length: 12 residues. With 7 bases clipped from V and 6 bases from J, the junction kept 4 bases outside the gene matches. The germline CDR1 and CDR2 sequences are MNHEY and SVGAGI. The CDR3 loop is CASKQGVAEAFF. Here the CDR3 DNA reads TGTGCCAGCAAACAGGGGGTTGCTGAAGCTTTCTTT.

The V gene is TRBV27, the J gene TRBJ2-7; 8 bases agree with TRBD1. Unmatched junction bases numbered 5, after V lost 5 bases and J lost 2 bases. This CDR3 spans 14 amino acids. The V gene's germline CDR1 is MNHEY and CDR2 SMNVEV (reference sequence). CDR3 sequence (DNA): TGTGCCAGCAGTAACGGACAGGGACCCTACGAGCAGTACTTC. Protein sequence: CASSNGQGPYEQYF.

CDR3 in amino acids: CASSVSGTGDGYTF. The CDR3 DNA is TGTGCCAGCAGTGTATCCGGGACAGGGGATGGCTACACCTTC. The chain links TRBV25-1 to TRBJ1-2, with 10 bases lining up with TRBD1. Germline V lookup: CDR1 MGHDK, CDR2 SYGVNS. This CDR3 is 14 amino acids long. V trimming: 4 bases; J trimming: 6 bases; junction bases outside the gene matches: 5.

V is TRBV15 and J is TRBJ2-1; 13 nucleotides agree with TRBD2. Germline V gives CDR1 LNHNV, CDR2 YYDKDF (reference sequence). The CDR3 sequence is 16 residues long. J gave up 3 bases and V 4 bases, and 3 bases lay outside the gene matches. The CDR3 region has the DNA TGTGCCACCAGCATGACTAGCGGGGGGTACTACAATGAGCAGTTCTTC. It is translated as CATSMTSGGYYNEQFF.

The chain has TRBV29-1 and TRBJ1-1; 9 bases fit TRBD1. J was trimmed by 3 bases and V by 6 bases; bases with no gene match: 5. The CDR3 contains 13 residues. Per germline, CDR1 SQVTM and CDR2 ANQGSEA. The CDR3 is CSVPDRGDTEAFF. CDR3 in DNA: TGCAGCGTCCCCGACAGGGGGGACACTGAAGCTTTCTTT.

The chain uses TRBV5-1 and TRBJ2-7; possible D gene TRBD1, 6 bases. This CDR3 has 14 amino acids. Germline values: CDR1 SGHRS, CDR2 YFSETQ. Trimming removed 4 bases from V and 9 bases from J, with 20 bases in between. CDR3 sequence (DNA): TGCGCCAGCAGCCCTTTTTTGACAGGCGTCGGGCAGTACTTC. Translated: CASSPFLTGVGQYF.

In this sample, this clone turned up a few times. The chain is built from TRBV11-2 and TRBJ1-1; 7 positions match TRBD1. This CDR3 is 15 amino acids long. The trim removed 5 bases at V and 3 bases at J, leaving 9 bases unmatched. Germline values: CDR1 SGHAT, CDR2 FQNNGV. CDR3 nucleotide sequence: TGTGCCAGCAGCCCTCGACAGGGTAGGGACACTGAAGCTTTCTTT. Its translation: CASSPRQGRDTEAFF. Full variable domain (rest looked up from reference TRBV11-2 and TRBJ1-1): EAGVAQSPRYKIIEKRQSVAFWCNPISGHATLYWYQQILGQGPKLLIQFQNNGVVDDSQLPKDRFSAERLKGVDSTLKIQPAKLEDSAVYLCASSPRQGRDTEAFFGQGTRLTVV.

The rearrangement links TRBV18 to TRBJ2-5, with 11 nucleotides matching TRBD2. The length of the CDR3 is 18 residues. V shed 2 bases, J shed 5 bases, and the junction held 13 bases outside the gene matches. Germline V gene sequence: CDR1 KGHSH, CDR2 LQKENI. In DNA form, the CDR3 reads TGTGCCAGCTCACCAACGGGCACCCTAGCGGGAGGTTTGGAGACCCAGTACTTC. It encodes CASSPTGTLAGGLETQYF.

V and J are TRBV12-3 or TRBV12-4 and TRBJ1-4; D remains unclear. Trimming took 4 bases from V and 7 from J, leaving 10 bases between them. This CDR3 is 13 amino acids long. CDR3 region: CASSSAGIEKLFF. As DNA, the CDR3 is TGTGCCAGCAGTTCCGCGGGGATTGAAAAACTGTTTTTT.

V is TRBV20-1 and J is TRBJ2-5, with 13 positions matching TRBD2. Germline assignment: CDR1 DFQATT and CDR2 SNEGSKA (reference sequence). This CDR3 region has 15 residues. Trimming took 3 bases from V and 5 from J; bases not matched to a gene: 6. Here the CDR3 reads CSASITSGRAETQYF. CDR3 sequence (DNA): TGCAGTGCTAGTATCACTAGCGGGAGGGCGGAGACCCAGTACTTC.

In nucleotides, the CDR3 is TGTGCCAGCAGTTTCTTATTTTTCAGGGGGAACACCGGGGAGCTGTTTTTT. It specifies CASSFLFFRGNTGELFF. V is TRBV28 and J is TRBJ2-2, with D perhaps TRBD1 (6 bases). CDR1 MDHEN and CDR2 SYDVKM come from the germline V gene. The V gene lost 3 bases and the J gene lost 1 base, with 15 bases spanning the gap. This CDR3 has 17 residues.

The V gene is TRBV19, the J gene TRBJ2-1, with 7 bases fitting TRBD2. V was clipped by 5 bases and J by 5 bases; unmatched bases: 12. There are 16 residues in the CDR3. Germline CDR1 is LNHDA and CDR2 is SQIVND (reference sequence). The CDR3 DNA reads as TGTGCCAGTAGTCCCACTAGCGACCGAAAAAACAATGAGCAGTTCTTC. This codes for CASSPTSDRKNNEQFF.

This clone was found once. The rearrangement links TRBV5-4 to TRBJ1-1, with D unclear. The CDR3 extends over 14 amino acids. Trimming pared 1 base from V and 1 base from J, leaving 8 bases between. Germline CDR1 is SGHNT and CDR2 is YYREEE (reference sequence). The CDR3 DNA follows: TGTGCCAGCAGCTTGACAGTGGGGAACACTGAAGCTTTCTTT. Translation: CASSLTVGNTEAFF.